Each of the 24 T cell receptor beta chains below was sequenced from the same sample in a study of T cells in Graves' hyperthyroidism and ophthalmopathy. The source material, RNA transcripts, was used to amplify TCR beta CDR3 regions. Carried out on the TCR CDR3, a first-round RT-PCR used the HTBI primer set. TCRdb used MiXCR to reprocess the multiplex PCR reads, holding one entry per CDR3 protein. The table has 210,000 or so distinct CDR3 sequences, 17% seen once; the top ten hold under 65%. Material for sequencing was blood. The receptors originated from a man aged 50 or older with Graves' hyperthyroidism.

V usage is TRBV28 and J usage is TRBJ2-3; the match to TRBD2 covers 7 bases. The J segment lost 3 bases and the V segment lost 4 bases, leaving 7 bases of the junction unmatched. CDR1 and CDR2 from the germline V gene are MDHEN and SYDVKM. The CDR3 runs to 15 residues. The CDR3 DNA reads TGTGCCAGCAGTTCCCCCTTAGCGGGTACAGATACGCAGTATTTT. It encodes CASSSPLAGTDTQYF. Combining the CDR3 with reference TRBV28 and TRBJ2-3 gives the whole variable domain DVKVTQSSRYLVKRTGEKVFLECVQDMDHENMFWYRQDPGLGLRLIYFSYDVKMKEKGDIPEGYSVSREKKERFSLILESASTNQTSMYLCASSSPLAGTDTQYFGPGTRLTVL.

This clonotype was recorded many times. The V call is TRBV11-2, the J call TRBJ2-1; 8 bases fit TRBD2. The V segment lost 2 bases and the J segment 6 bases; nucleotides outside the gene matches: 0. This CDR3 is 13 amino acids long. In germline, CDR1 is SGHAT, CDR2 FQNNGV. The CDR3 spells CASSLTSGNEQFF. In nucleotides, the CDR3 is TGTGCCAGCAGCTTAACTAGCGGCAATGAGCAGTTCTTC.

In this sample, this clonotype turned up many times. The CDR3 bases are TGTGCCAGCAGTTCCACCGACACCGGGGAGCTGTTTTTT. It translates to CASSSTDTGELFF. The V gene is TRBV6-2 or TRBV6-3, the J gene TRBJ2-2; D gene ambiguous. V gave up 4 bases and J gave up 3 bases, with 6 bases separating them. CDR1 and CDR2 (germline): MNHEY, SVGEGT. This CDR3 contains 13 residues.

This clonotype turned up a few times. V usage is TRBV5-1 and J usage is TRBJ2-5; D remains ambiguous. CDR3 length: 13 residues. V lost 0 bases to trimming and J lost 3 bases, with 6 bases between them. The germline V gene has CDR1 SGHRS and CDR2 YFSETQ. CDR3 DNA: TGCGCCAGCAGCTTGGCCCCCGAAGAGACCCAGTACTTC. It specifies CASSLAPEETQYF.

The CDR3 DNA sequence: TGCGCCAGCAGTGCCATGGGACTAGCGGGAGGGCGGTACGAGCAGTACTTC. It yields the protein CASSAMGLAGGRYEQYF. The V gene is TRBV10-2, the J gene TRBJ2-7; TRBD2 aligns across 16 bases. CDR1 is WSHSY and CDR2 is SAAADI in the germline V gene. V shed 4 bases, J shed 4 bases, and the junction held 7 bases outside the gene matches. The CDR3 sequence is 17 residues long.

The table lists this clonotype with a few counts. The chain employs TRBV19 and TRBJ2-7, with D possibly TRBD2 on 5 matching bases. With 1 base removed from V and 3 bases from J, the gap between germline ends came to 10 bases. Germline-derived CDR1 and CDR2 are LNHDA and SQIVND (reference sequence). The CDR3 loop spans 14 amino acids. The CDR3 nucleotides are TGTGCCAGTAGTATAGTGGGGAGAAGCTACGAGCAGTACTTC. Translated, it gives CASSIVGRSYEQYF.

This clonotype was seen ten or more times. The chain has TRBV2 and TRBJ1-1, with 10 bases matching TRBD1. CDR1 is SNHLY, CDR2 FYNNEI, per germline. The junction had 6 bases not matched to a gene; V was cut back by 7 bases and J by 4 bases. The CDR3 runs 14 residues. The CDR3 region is CASNKGQGVTEAFF. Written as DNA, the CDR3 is TGTGCCAGCAACAAAGGACAGGGGGTCACTGAAGCTTTCTTT.

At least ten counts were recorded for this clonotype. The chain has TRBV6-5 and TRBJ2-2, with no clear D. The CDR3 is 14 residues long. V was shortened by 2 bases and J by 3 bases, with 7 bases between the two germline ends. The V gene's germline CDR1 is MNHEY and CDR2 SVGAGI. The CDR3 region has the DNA TGTGCCAGCAGTTACAGGGTTGACACCGGGGAGCTGTTTTTT. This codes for CASSYRVDTGELFF.

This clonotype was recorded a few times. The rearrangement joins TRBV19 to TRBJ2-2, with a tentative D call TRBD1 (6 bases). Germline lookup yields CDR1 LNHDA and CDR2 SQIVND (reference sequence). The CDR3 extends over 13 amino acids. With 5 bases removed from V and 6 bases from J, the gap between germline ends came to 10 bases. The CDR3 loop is CASSARGSGELFF. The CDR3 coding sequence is TGTGCCAGTAGTGCCAGGGGCTCCGGGGAGCTGTTTTTT.

The DNA of the CDR3 is TGTGCCAGCGGTGGGACCCTCTCCGGGGAGCTGTTTTTT. Protein: CASGGTLSGELFF. The chain links TRBV6-1 to TRBJ2-2; possibly TRBD1 or TRBD2 for D (5 bases each). Germline V CDR1 and CDR2: MNHNS, SASEGT. V lost 8 bases and J 6 bases, leaving 13 bases between the germline ends. CDR3 length: 13 amino acids.

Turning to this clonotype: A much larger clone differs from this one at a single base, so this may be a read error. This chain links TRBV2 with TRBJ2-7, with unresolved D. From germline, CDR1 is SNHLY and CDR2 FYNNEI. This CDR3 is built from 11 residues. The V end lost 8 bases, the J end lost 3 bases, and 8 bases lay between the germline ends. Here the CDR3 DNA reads TGTGCCAGCTGGATTAGCTACGAGCAGTACTTC. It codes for CASWISYEQYF. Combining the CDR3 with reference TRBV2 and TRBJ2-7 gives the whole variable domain EPEVTQTPSHQVTQMGQEVILRCVPISNHLYFYWYRQILGQKVEFLVSFYNNEISEKSEIFDDQFSVERPDGSNFTLKIRSTKLEDSAMYFCASWISYEQYFGPGTRLTVT.

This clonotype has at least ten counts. The CDR3 loop reads CASSLTGNTYEQYF. The CDR3 DNA follows: TGTGCCAGCAGCTTAACCGGGAACACCTACGAGCAGTACTTC. The chain is built from TRBV7-9 and TRBJ2-7; TRBD2 might be the D (5 bases). CDR1 is SEHNR and CDR2 is FQNEAQ in the germline V gene (reference sequence). CDR3 length: 14 amino acids. The V end was cut by 2 bases, the J end by 2 bases, with 10 bases between.

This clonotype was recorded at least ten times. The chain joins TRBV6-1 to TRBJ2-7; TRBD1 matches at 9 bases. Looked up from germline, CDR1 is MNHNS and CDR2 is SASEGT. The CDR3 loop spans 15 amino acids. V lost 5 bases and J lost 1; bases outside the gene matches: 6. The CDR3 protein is CASSKAGTGSYEQYF. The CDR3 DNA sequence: TGTGCCAGCAGTAAGGCCGGGACAGGGTCCTACGAGCAGTACTTC.

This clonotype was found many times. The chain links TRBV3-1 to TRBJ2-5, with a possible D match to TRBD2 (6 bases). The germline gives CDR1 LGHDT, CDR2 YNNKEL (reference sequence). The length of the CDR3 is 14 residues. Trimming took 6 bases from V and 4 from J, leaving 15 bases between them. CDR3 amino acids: CASSGARGSETQYF. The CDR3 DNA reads TGTGCCAGCAGTGGCGCCCGGGGGTCAGAGACCCAGTACTTC.

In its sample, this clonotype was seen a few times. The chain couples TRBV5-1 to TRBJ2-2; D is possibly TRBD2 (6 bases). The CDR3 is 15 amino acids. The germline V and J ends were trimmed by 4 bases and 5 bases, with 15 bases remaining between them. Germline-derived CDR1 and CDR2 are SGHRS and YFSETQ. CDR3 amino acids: CASSRRDGETGELFF. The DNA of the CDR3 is TGCGCCAGCAGCCGGAGGGACGGGGAGACCGGGGAGCTGTTTTTT. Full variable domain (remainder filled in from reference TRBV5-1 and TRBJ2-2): KAGVTQTPRYLIKTRGQQVTLSCSPISGHRSVSWYQQTPGQGLQFLFEYFSETQRNKGNFPGRFSGRQFSNSRSEMNVSTLELGDSALYLCASSRRDGETGELFFGEGSRLTVL.

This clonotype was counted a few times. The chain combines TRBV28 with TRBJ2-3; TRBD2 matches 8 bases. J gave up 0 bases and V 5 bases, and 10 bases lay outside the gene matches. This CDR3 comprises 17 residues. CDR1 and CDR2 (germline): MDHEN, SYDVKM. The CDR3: CASSPGRTSSSTDTQYF. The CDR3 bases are TGTGCCAGCAGTCCCGGGAGGACTAGCAGTAGCACAGATACGCAGTATTTT.

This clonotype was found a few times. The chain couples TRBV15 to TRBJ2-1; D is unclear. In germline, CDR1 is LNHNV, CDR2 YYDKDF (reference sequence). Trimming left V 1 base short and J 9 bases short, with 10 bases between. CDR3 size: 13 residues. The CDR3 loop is CATSRGRVPEQFF. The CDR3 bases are TGTGCCACCAGCAGAGGTCGGGTTCCTGAGCAGTTCTTC.

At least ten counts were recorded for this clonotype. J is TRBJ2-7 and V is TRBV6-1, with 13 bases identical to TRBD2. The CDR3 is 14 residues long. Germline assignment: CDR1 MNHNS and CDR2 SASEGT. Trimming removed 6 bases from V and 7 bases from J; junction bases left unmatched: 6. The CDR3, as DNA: TGTGCCAGCAGCAGAGGACTAGCGGGAGTGGAGCAGTACTTC. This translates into CASSRGLAGVEQYF.

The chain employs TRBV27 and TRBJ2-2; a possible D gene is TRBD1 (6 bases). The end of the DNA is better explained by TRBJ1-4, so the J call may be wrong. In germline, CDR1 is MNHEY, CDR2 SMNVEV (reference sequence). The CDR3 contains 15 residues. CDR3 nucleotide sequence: TGTGCCAGCTCCCCCGAGGGGGACGGCCCTGAAAAACTGTTTTTT. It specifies CASSPEGDGPEKLFF.

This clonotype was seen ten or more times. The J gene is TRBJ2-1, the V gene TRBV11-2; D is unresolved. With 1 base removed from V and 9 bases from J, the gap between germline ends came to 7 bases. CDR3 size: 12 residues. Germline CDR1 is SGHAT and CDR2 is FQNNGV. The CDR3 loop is CASSLGPPEQFF. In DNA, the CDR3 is TGTGCCAGCAGCTTAGGACCCCCTGAGCAGTTCTTC.

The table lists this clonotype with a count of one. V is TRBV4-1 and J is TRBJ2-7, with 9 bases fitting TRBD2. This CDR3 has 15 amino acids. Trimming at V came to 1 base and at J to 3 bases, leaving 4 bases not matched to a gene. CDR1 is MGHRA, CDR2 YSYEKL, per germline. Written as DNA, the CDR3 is TGCGCCAGCAGCCAAGGGAGCGGGAGGAGCTACGAGCAGTACTTC. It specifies CASSQGSGRSYEQYF.

The CDR3 loop is CASRTQILGLAGKYSTDTQYF. The CDR3 bases are TGTGCCAGCAGGACCCAGATCCTGGGACTAGCGGGAAAGTATAGCACAGATACGCAGTATTTT. V is TRBV28 and J is TRBJ2-3; 13 bases line up with TRBD2. Looked up from germline, CDR1 is MDHEN and CDR2 is SYDVKM. The CDR3 loop spans 21 amino acids. The V segment lost 6 bases and the J segment 0 bases; nucleotides outside the gene matches: 18.

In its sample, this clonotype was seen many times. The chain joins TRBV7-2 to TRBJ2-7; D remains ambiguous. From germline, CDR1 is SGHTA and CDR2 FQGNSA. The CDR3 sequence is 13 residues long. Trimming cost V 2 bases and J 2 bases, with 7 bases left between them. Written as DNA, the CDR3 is TGTGCCAGCAGCTTACCGGGTCCCTACGAGCAGTACTTC. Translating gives CASSLPGPYEQYF.

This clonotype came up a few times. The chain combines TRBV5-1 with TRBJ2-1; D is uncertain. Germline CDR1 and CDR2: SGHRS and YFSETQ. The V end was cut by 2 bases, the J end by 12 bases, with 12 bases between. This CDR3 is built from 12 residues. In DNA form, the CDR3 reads TGCGCCAGCAGCTTCCAGTCATCCCGGCAGTTCTTC. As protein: CASSFQSSRQFF.